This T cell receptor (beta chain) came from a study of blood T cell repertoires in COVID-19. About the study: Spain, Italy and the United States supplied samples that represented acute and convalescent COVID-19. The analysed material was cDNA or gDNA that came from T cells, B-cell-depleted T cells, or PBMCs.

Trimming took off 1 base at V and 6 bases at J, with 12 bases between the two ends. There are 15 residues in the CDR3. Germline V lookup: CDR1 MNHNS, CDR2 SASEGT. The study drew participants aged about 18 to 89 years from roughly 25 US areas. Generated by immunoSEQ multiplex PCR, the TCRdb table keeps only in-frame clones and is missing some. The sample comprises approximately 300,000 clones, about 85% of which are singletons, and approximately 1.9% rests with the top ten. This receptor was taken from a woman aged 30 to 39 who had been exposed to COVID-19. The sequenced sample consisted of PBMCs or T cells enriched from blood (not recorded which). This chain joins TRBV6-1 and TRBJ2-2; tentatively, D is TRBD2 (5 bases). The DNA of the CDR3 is TGTGCCAGCAGTGAAGGCGGAGGAATTCCCGGGGAGCTGTTTTTT. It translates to CASSEGGGIPGELFF.